This is a list of T cell receptor beta chains from one sample in a study of beta chain features in type 1 diabetes. Libraries were prepared by immunoSEQ multiplex PCR; TCRdb keeps only in-frame clonotypes and omits some of them. The sample holds about 150,000 clones; 7.5% to 8.5% are singletons and the top ten take approximately 0.5%. Sequenced: central memory CD4+ T cells from blood. These receptors originate from a man between 18 and 29 years old with type 1 diabetes. Each CDR3 is given with its conserved first and last residue. The order of the fields is clone size, J gene, D gene, V gene, CDR3 protein, CDR3 DNA. The D gene is left open where the match is weak. The size of a clone is reported for some rows only, either as once, few or many, or as a class for expanded clones.

. | TRBJ2-3 | TRBD2 | TRBV18 | CASSPGLAGGRGADTQYF | TGTGCCAGCTCACCTGGACTAGCGGGGGGGCGAGGTGCAGATACGCAGTATTTT
. | TRBJ2-3 | . | TRBV15 | CATSRGGGGHTDTQYF | TGTGCCACCAGCAGAGGAGGGGGGGGCCACACAGATACGCAGTATTTT
. | TRBJ1-5 | TRBD1 | TRBV6-5 | CASSSQGFQPQHF | TGTGCCAGCAGCTCACAGGGGTTTCAGCCCCAGCATTTT
. | TRBJ1-5 | . | TRBV19 | CASSSTRDQPQHF | TGTGCCAGTAGTTCAACTCGGGATCAGCCCCAGCATTTT
few | TRBJ2-4 | . | TRBV2 | CASSEELAKNIQYF | TGTGCCAGCAGTGAAGAGCTAGCCAAAAACATTCAGTACTTC
few | TRBJ2-3 | TRBD1 | TRBV14 | CASSADRGAYTQYF | TGTGCCAGCAGCGCGGACAGGGGAGCATATACGCAGTATTTT
. | TRBJ2-1 | . | TRBV7-8 | CASSLVLRDWVYNEQFF | TGTGCCAGCAGCTTAGTTTTGCGGGACTGGGTCTACAATGAGCAGTTCTTC
. | TRBJ1-2 | TRBD1 | TRBV19 | CASSTGIHGYTF | TGTGCCAGTTCGACAGGGATCCATGGCTACACCTTC
few | TRBJ2-7 | TRBD2 | TRBV18 | CASSPPGLATYEQYF | TGTGCCAGCTCACCACCGGGACTAGCTACCTACGAGCAGTACTTC
. | TRBJ1-6 | TRBD1 | TRBV4-3 | CASSLRTGNSPLHF | TGCGCCAGCAGCCTACGGACAGGCAATTCACCCCTCCACTTT
many | TRBJ2-7 | TRBD1 | TRBV7-9 | CASLRTGGHEQYF | TGTGCCAGCCTCAGGACAGGGGGCCACGAGCAGTACTTC
many | TRBJ2-3 | . | TRBV28 | CATAGRINTDTQYF | TGTGCCACCGCGGGACGGATTAACACAGATACGCAGTATTTT
. | TRBJ2-1 | . | TRBV5-1 | CASSLGQLYNEQFF | TGCGCCAGCAGCTTGGGACAGCTATACAATGAGCAGTTCTTC
few | TRBJ2-2 | TRBD1 | TRBV25-1 | CASTGQQNTGELFF | TGTGCCAGCACGGGACAGCAGAACACCGGGGAGCTGTTTTTT
. | TRBJ2-3 | TRBD2 | TRBV10-1 | CASSETASGGRTDTQYF | TGCGCCAGCAGTGAGACCGCTAGCGGGGGCCGCACAGATACGCAGTATTTT
. | TRBJ2-7 | TRBD2 | TRBV29-1 | CSVGSEWGGGTYEQYF | TGCAGCGTTGGTTCTGAGTGGGGGGGAGGTACCTACGAGCAGTACTTC
few | TRBJ2-7 | TRBD1 | TRBV5-1 | CASSLGDRAREQYF | TGCGCCAGCAGCTTGGGAGACAGGGCCCGCGAGCAGTACTTC
few | TRBJ2-7 | . | TRBV19 | CASSISYSNSYEQYF | TGTGCCAGTAGTATTAGCTATTCGAACTCCTACGAGCAGTACTTC
. | TRBJ1-6 | TRBD1 | TRBV9 | CASSSRDRGNSPLHF | TGTGCCAGCAGCTCACGGGACAGGGGGAATTCACCCCTCCACTTT
. | TRBJ2-5 | TRBD2 | TRBV9 | CASSTNAGEETQYF | TGTGCCAGCAGCACCAACGCGGGGGAAGAGACCCAGTACTTC
. | TRBJ2-2 | . | TRBV7-8 | CASRRRENANTGELFF | TGTGCCAGCAGGCGCCGGGAAAACGCGAACACCGGGGAGCTGTTTTTT
few | TRBJ2-2 | TRBD2 | TRBV7-8 | CASSHLGLADTGELFF | TGTGCCAGCAGCCACTTGGGCCTAGCGGACACCGGGGAGCTGTTTTTT
. | TRBJ1-1 | . | TRBV18 | CASQSNTEAFF | TGTGCCAGTCAGTCGAACACTGAAGCTTTCTTT
. | TRBJ2-3 | TRBD2 | TRBV7-8 | CASSLSKRGPTDTQYF | TGTGCCAGCAGCTTAAGTAAGCGGGGACCCACAGATACGCAGTATTTT
. | TRBJ1-5 | . | TRBV28 | CAWGRSNQPQHF | TGTGCCTGGGGGCGGAGCAATCAGCCCCAGCATTTT
few | TRBJ1-5 | . | TRBV19 | CASIRQGLSNQPQHF | TGTGCCAGTATCAGGCAGGGGTTGAGCAATCAGCCCCAGCATTTT
. | TRBJ2-7 | TRBD1 | TRBV6-1 | CASTTGQGVSYEQYF | TGTGCCAGCACTACCGGACAGGGGGTCTCCTACGAGCAGTACTTC
few | TRBJ2-2 | TRBD1 | TRBV7-8 | CASGPGQGLTGELFF | TGTGCCAGCGGTCCGGGACAGGGCCTCACCGGGGAGCTGTTTTTT
few | TRBJ2-1 | TRBD1 | TRBV19 | CASSLPGTGSYNEQFF | TGTGCCAGTAGTCTCCCTGGGACAGGGTCATACAATGAGCAGTTCTTC
. | TRBJ1-2 | . | TRBV19 | CASSVSYGYTF | TGTGCCAGTAGTGTGAGTTATGGCTACACCTTC
few | TRBJ2-7 | TRBD2 | TRBV11-2 | CASSLSGGREQYF | TGTGCCAGCAGCCTTTCGGGGGGGCGCGAGCAGTACTTC
. | TRBJ1-2 | . | TRBV6-1 | CASSESERFWDGYTF | TGTGCCAGCAGTGAATCGGAGAGGTTCTGGGATGGCTACACCTTC
few | TRBJ1-1 | TRBD1 | TRBV29-1 | CSVSGQRNTEAFF | TGCAGCGTATCGGGACAGAGGAACACTGAAGCTTTCTTT
. | TRBJ2-3 | TRBD2 | TRBV28 | CASSLLWGTSGGTDTQYF | TGTGCCAGCAGTTTGCTTTGGGGGACTAGCGGGGGGACAGATACGCAGTATTTT
many | TRBJ2-1 | TRBD1 | TRBV7-2 | CASSQDRGRNNEQFF | TGTGCCAGCAGCCAGGACAGGGGGCGCAACAATGAGCAGTTCTTC
. | TRBJ2-3 | . | TRBV5-4 | CASSPVPSTDTQYF | TGTGCCAGCAGCCCCGTTCCCAGCACAGATACGCAGTATTTT
few | TRBJ2-5 | . | TRBV7-8 | CASSLGVLVQETQYF | TGTGCCAGCAGCTTAGGAGTACTAGTACAAGAGACCCAGTACTTC
few | TRBJ2-2 | . | TRBV11-2 | CASSSSTGGELFF | TGTGCCAGCAGCTCCTCCACGGGCGGGGAGCTGTTTTTT
many | TRBJ1-2 | TRBD1 | TRBV27 | CASTRDRGAARGGYTF | TGTGCCAGCACCCGGGACAGGGGGGCAGCGAGAGGTGGCTACACCTTC
few | TRBJ2-7 | TRBD2 | TRBV5-4 | CASSKGTSNPHEQYF | TGTGCCAGCAGCAAAGGGACTAGCAATCCCCACGAGCAGTACTTC
. | TRBJ2-5 | TRBD1 | TRBV7-2 | CASSLGTGTHQETQYF | TGTGCCAGCAGCTTAGGGACAGGGACTCACCAAGAGACCCAGTACTTC
few | TRBJ2-7 | TRBD2 | TRBV5-1 | CASSLGASGTVEQYF | TGCGCCAGCAGCTTGGGGGCTAGCGGCACGGTCGAGCAGTACTTC
many | TRBJ1-2 | . | TRBV9 | CASSVDKLGYTF | TGTGCCAGCAGCGTGGACAAGCTTGGCTACACCTTC
few | TRBJ2-7 | . | TRBV21-1 | CASNTNRLPQGADEQYF | TGTGCCAGCAACACGAATCGCCTGCCCCAGGGGGCCGACGAGCAGTACTTC
few | TRBJ2-3 | TRBD1 | TRBV18 | CASSLGPQGADTQYF | TGTGCCAGCTCACTCGGCCCCCAGGGGGCAGATACGCAGTATTTT
. | TRBJ2-3 | . | TRBV5-4 | CASSLEGRATDTQYF | TGTGCCAGCAGCTTGGAGGGCAGGGCCACAGATACGCAGTATTTT
. | TRBJ2-3 | TRBD2 | TRBV7-2 | CASSPRAGAGTDTQYF | TGTGCCAGCAGCCCGAGAGCGGGGGCTGGCACAGATACGCAGTATTTT
. | TRBJ2-4 | . | TRBV7-9 | CASSNYPQGAKNIQYF | TGTGCCAGCAGCAATTACCCCCAGGGGGCCAAAAACATTCAGTACTTC
. | TRBJ2-3 | TRBD2 | TRBV7-2 | CASSFYGGLAGSTDTQYF | TGTGCCAGCAGCTTCTACGGGGGACTAGCGGGAAGCACAGATACGCAGTATTTT
. | TRBJ2-1 | TRBD2 | TRBV9 | CASSPSGSSYNEQFF | TGTGCCAGCAGCCCGAGCGGGAGCTCCTACAATGAGCAGTTCTTC
. | TRBJ2-1 | TRBD2 | TRBV30 | CAWSVKGLAGAREFF | TGTGCCTGGAGTGTAAAAGGACTAGCGGGGGCCCGAGAGTTCTTC
. | TRBJ1-2 | . | TRBV2 | CASSDQGNYGYTF | TGTGCCAGCAGTGACCAGGGGAACTATGGCTACACCTTC
few | TRBJ2-7 | TRBD2 | TRBV27 | CASSLQLAGVREQYF | TGTGCCAGCAGTTTACAACTAGCGGGAGTGCGCGAGCAGTACTTC
. | TRBJ2-3 | . | TRBV5-4 | CASSLDSRSQYF | TGTGCCAGCAGCTTGGACTCAAGATCGCAGTATTTT
. | TRBJ2-1 | . | TRBV5-4 | CASSLMSSYNEQFF | TGTGCCAGCAGCTTGATGAGCTCCTACAATGAGCAGTTCTTC
. | TRBJ2-2 | . | TRBV4-3 | CASSQDFLTANTGELFF | TGCGCCAGCAGCCAAGATTTTTTGACAGCAAACACCGGGGAGCTGTTTTTT
few | TRBJ2-7 | TRBD2 | TRBV9 | CASSVSASGGYEQYF | TGTGCCAGCAGCGTATCGGCTAGCGGGGGCTACGAGCAGTACTTC
few | TRBJ2-1 | . | TRBV11-2 | CASSPVRRYNEQFF | TGTGCCAGCAGCCCCGTCCGGAGGTACAATGAGCAGTTCTTC
. | TRBJ1-2 | . | TRBV18 | CASSPDSYGYTF | TGTGCCAGCTCCCCGGACAGCTATGGCTACACCTTC
few | TRBJ2-7 | . | TRBV7-9 | CASSPQASGLYEQYF | TGTGCCAGCAGTCCCCAGGCCTCCGGCCTCTACGAGCAGTACTTC